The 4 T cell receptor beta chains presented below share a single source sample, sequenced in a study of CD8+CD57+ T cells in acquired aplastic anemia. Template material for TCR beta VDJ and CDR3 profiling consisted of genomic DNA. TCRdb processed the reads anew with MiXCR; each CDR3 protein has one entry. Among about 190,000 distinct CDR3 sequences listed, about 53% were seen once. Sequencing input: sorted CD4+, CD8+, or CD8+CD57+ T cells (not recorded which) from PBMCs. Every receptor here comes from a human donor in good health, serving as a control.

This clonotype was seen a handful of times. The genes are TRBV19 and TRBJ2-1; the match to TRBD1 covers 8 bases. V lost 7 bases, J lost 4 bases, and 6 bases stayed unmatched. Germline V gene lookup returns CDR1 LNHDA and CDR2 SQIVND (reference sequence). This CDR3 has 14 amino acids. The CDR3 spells CASNGQGLYNEQFF. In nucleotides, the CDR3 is TGTGCCAGTAACGGACAGGGACTGTACAATGAGCAGTTCTTC.

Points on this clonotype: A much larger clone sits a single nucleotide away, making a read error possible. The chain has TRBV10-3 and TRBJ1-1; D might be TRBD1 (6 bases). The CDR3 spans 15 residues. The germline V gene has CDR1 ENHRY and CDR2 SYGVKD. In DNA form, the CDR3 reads TGTGCCAGCAGTTACTCGAGGGGGGCGCAGGCTGAAGCTTTCTTT. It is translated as CASSYSRGAQAEAFF.

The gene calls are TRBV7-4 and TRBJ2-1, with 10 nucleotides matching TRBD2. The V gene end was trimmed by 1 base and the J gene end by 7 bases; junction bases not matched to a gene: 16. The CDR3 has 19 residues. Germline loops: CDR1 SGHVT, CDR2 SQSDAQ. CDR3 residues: CASSLVMWYRAGGRNEQFF. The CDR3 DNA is TGTGCCAGCAGCTTAGTAATGTGGTATCGAGCGGGGGGGCGAAATGAGCAGTTCTTC.

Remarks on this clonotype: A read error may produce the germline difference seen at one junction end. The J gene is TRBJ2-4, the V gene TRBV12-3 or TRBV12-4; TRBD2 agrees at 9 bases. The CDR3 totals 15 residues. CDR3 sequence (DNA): TGTGCCAGCAGTCCGCCTGCTAGCGGGGAGGACATTCAATACTTC. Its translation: CASSPPASGEDIQYF.